The 22 T cell receptor beta chains presented below share a single source sample, sequenced in a study of T cell repertoires in cytomegalovirus infection. TCRdb fed the reads into MiXCR, producing one record per CDR3 protein. The data show fewer than 200,000 distinct CDR3 sequences, approximately 14% seen once. Sequencing input: PBMCs. These receptors all come from a human donor in good health (CMV status not recorded). Some clones in this sample may be carry-over from other donors' samples.

V gene TRBV5-1 combines with J gene TRBJ1-1; a possible D gene is TRBD1 (5 bases). Germline CDR1 and CDR2: SGHRS and YFSETQ. The CDR3 extends over 14 amino acids. V shed 0 bases and J shed 5 bases, with 11 bases lying between them. The chain's CDR3 is CASSLGSGWTEAFF. The CDR3 DNA reads TGCGCCAGCAGCTTGGGATCAGGGTGGACTGAAGCTTTCTTT.

This clonotype has ten or more counts. The chain links TRBV4-2 to TRBJ1-1, with 7 bases that match TRBD1. Trimming removed 1 base from V and 2 bases from J; junction bases left unmatched: 7. The CDR3 has 16 amino acids. In germline, CDR1 is LGHNA, CDR2 YNFKEQ. The CDR3 coding sequence is TGTGCCAGCAGCCAAGCGGACAGGCCGGGAAACACTGAAGCTTTCTTT. This sequence encodes CASSQADRPGNTEAFF.

The chain links TRBV6-2 or TRBV6-3 to TRBJ2-7; weak D call: TRBD2 (5 bases). Trimming took off 4 bases at V and 0 bases at J, with 19 bases between the two ends. The CDR3 loop spans 17 amino acids. Per germline, CDR1 MNHEY and CDR2 SVGEGT. Written as DNA, the CDR3 is TGTGCCAGCAGTTCCTTCCCGAGCGGTGCCGACTCCTACGAGCAGTACTTC. Protein: CASSSFPSGADSYEQYF.

This clonotype was seen at least ten times. The chain combines TRBV7-2 with TRBJ2-4; 10 nucleotides align to TRBD2. V gave up 5 bases and J gave up 2 bases; unmatched junction bases: 9. Per germline, CDR1 SGHTA and CDR2 FQGNSA. The CDR3 spans 17 residues. CDR3 coding DNA: TGTGCCAGCAGCCCAAGCCTACTAGCGGGATCCAAAAACATTCAGTACTTC. Residues: CASSPSLLAGSKNIQYF. The variable domain in full, completed from reference TRBV7-2 and TRBJ2-4, reads GAGVSQSPSNKVTEKGKDVELRCDPISGHTALYWYRQSLGQGLEFLIYFQGNSAPDKSGLPSDRFSAERTGGSVSTLTIQRTQQEDSAVYLCASSPSLLAGSKNIQYFGAGTRLSVL.

The chain uses TRBV7-2 and TRBJ1-5, with unresolved D. The ends were cut back, 5 bases at V and 6 bases at J, with 14 bases in the middle. Germline CDR1 SGHTA, CDR2 FQGNSA. This CDR3 contains 14 residues. DNA for the CDR3: TGTGCCAGCAGCCCCGCAGGTCGGGCTCAGCCCCAGCATTTT. Translation: CASSPAGRAQPQHF.

This clonotype was recorded at least ten times. This chain connects TRBV7-9 to TRBJ2-5; no clear D gene. Germline V gene data show CDR1 as SEHNR and CDR2 as FQNEAQ (reference sequence). This CDR3 has 13 residues. Deletions cut 5 bases from V and 5 bases from J, with 12 bases between. The CDR3 loop is CASSPYIGETQYF. As DNA, the CDR3 is TGTGCCAGCAGCCCATACATTGGGGAGACCCAGTACTTC.

The rearrangement joins TRBV24-1 to TRBJ2-3; 14 bases map to TRBD2. V gave up 3 bases and J gave up 5 bases; unmatched junction bases: 3. There are 16 residues in the CDR3. Germline V gene sequence: CDR1 KGHDR, CDR2 SFDVKD. CDR3 sequence reads: CATSDPTSGGEDTQYF. For the CDR3, the DNA is TGTGCCACCAGTGATCCGACTAGCGGGGGGGAAGATACGCAGTATTTT.

This clonotype was detected only a few times. The CDR3 nucleotides read TGTGCCAGCAGCCAGGGACCAAGGGAGGACGAGCAGTACTTC. Translating gives CASSQGPREDEQYF. This chain joins TRBV5-4 and TRBJ2-7, with D tentatively TRBD2 (6 bases). The CDR3 has 14 amino acids. CDR1 SGHNT and CDR2 YYREEE come from the germline V gene (reference sequence). V shed 4 bases and J shed 5 bases, with 16 bases lying between them.

The CDR3: CAISEWGRGNEQYF. The CDR3 bases are TGTGCCATCAGTGAATGGGGCAGGGGGAACGAGCAGTACTTC. The chain combines TRBV10-3 with TRBJ2-7, with 7 bases aligning to TRBD1. Germline lookup yields CDR1 ENHRY and CDR2 SYGVKD. V shed 3 bases and J 5 bases; nucleotides not matched to a gene: 7. The CDR3 is made up of 14 amino acids.

A few counts support this clonotype. J is TRBJ1-2 and V is TRBV5-4; 9 bases align to TRBD1. The CDR3 loop spans 16 amino acids. The germline CDR1 and CDR2 sequences are SGHNT and YYREEE (reference sequence). Trimming cost V 4 bases and J 5 bases; bases outside gene matches: 12. The CDR3 DNA follows: TGTGCCAGCAGCGCAATCCTCGGGACAGGGAATTATGGCTACACCTTC. It specifies CASSAILGTGNYGYTF.

The chain carries TRBV5-1 and TRBJ1-1; 8 nucleotides align to TRBD1. The V gene end was trimmed by 4 bases and the J gene end by 5 bases; junction bases not matched to a gene: 4. The CDR3 sequence is 13 residues long. Germline values: CDR1 SGHRS, CDR2 YFSETQ. The chain's CDR3 is CASSQTGETEAFF. CDR3 DNA: TGCGCCAGCAGCCAGACAGGGGAAACTGAAGCTTTCTTT.

V and J are TRBV5-1 and TRBJ1-1; D call uncertain. From germline, CDR1 is SGHRS and CDR2 YFSETQ. The CDR3 contains 13 residues. The V gene lost 3 bases and the J gene lost 5 bases, with 11 bases spanning the gap. The CDR3 nucleotides read TGCGCCAGCAGCTCTTCGGTTGGGACTGAAGCTTTCTTT. It is translated as CASSSSVGTEAFF.

The chain links TRBV30 to TRBJ2-7, with 9 bases matching TRBD2. CDR3 length: 13 amino acids. The germline V gene encodes CDR1 GTSNPN and CDR2 SVGIG (reference sequence). V was pared by 4 bases and J by 3 bases, with 4 bases of the junction left unmatched. CDR3 nucleotide sequence: TGTGCCTGGACTAGCGGGAATATCTACGAGCAGTACTTC. Amino acids: CAWTSGNIYEQYF.

The J gene is TRBJ1-3, the V gene TRBV5-1; D is unclear. Germline CDR1 SGHRS, CDR2 YFSETQ. Trimming removed 4 bases from V and 0 bases from J, with 14 bases in between. This CDR3 comprises 16 residues. The DNA of the CDR3 is TGCGCCAGCAGCCCCAACCCGGTCTCCTCTGGAAACACCATATATTTT. Protein product: CASSPNPVSSGNTIYF.

The J gene is TRBJ1-4, the V gene TRBV10-3; TRBD1 is a possible D gene (5 bases). Germline values: CDR1 ENHRY, CDR2 SYGVKD. The length of the CDR3 is 13 residues. V was trimmed by 10 bases and J by 8 bases, leaving 17 bases between them. CDR3 sequence: CATSKGIGEKLFF. The CDR3 DNA sequence: TGTGCCACGTCAAAGGGGATAGGCGAAAAACTGTTTTTT.

The V call is TRBV7-9, the J call TRBJ2-2, with 9 bases aligning to TRBD1. Losses at the gene ends were 6 bases for V and 6 bases for J; bases not matched to a gene: 5. Germline V gene data show CDR1 as SEHNR and CDR2 as FQNEAQ (reference sequence). The CDR3 length is 14 residues. In nucleotides, the CDR3 is TGTGCCAGCAGTGGGGACAGGGACGCCGGGGAGCTGTTTTTT. This gives the protein CASSGDRDAGELFF.

V gene TRBV29-1 combines with J gene TRBJ1-2, with D maybe TRBD1 (6 bases). Trimming shortened V by 5 bases and J by 7 bases, and 14 bases separated the two germline ends. The CDR3 spans 12 residues. Germline CDR1 is SQVTM and CDR2 is ANQGSEA. The CDR3 is CSVPFRGVGYTF. CDR3 coding DNA: TGCAGCGTTCCGTTCAGGGGCGTTGGCTACACCTTC. The full variable domain, with the rest looked up from reference TRBV29-1 and TRBJ1-2, is SAVISQKPSRDICQRGTSLTIQCQVDSQVTMMFWYRQQPGQSLTLIATANQGSEATYESGFVIDKFPISRPNLTFSTLTVSNMSPEDSSIYLCSVPFRGVGYTFGSGTRLTVV.

This clonotype has ten or more counts. The rearrangement links TRBV28 to TRBJ2-7; D unclear. The CDR3 length is 13 residues. Germline V gives CDR1 MDHEN, CDR2 SYDVKM. Deletions cut 5 bases from V and 3 bases from J, with 11 bases between. As DNA, the CDR3 is TGTGCCAGCAGTCCCCCCGGGCTCTACGAGCAGTACTTC. It encodes CASSPPGLYEQYF.

The rearrangement links TRBV10-3 to TRBJ2-1; 10 bases align to TRBD2. Germline-derived CDR1 and CDR2 are ENHRY and SYGVKD. The CDR3 has 17 amino acids. With V trimmed by 6 bases and J by 0 bases, 8 bases remained unmatched. CDR3 bases: TGTGCCATCAGCGGACTAGCGGACCGAAGCTCCTACAATGAGCAGTTCTTC. Translation: CAISGLADRSSYNEQFF.

This clonotype was observed many times. The rearrangement uses TRBV12-3 or TRBV12-4 and TRBJ1-3; D gene unclear. The CDR3 loop spans 14 amino acids. Trimming removed 3 bases at V and 0 bases at J, with 6 bases between. The CDR3 protein is CASSLGFSGNTIYF. The CDR3 DNA follows: TGTGCCAGCAGTTTGGGCTTCTCTGGAAACACCATATATTTT.

The rearrangement links TRBV28 to TRBJ1-1; no clear D gene. From germline, CDR1 is MDHEN and CDR2 SYDVKM. Trimming took off 6 bases at V and 6 bases at J, with 11 bases between the two ends. This CDR3 has 12 amino acids. The CDR3 region is CASSPLGAEAFF. The CDR3 DNA is TGTGCCAGCAGCCCTTTGGGTGCTGAAGCTTTCTTT.

This clonotype was observed a few times. This sequence joins TRBV28 and TRBJ1-1; TRBD1 matches 7 bases. CDR3 length: 12 residues. Unmatched junction bases numbered 7, after V lost 5 bases and J lost 10 bases. Germline assignment: CDR1 MDHEN and CDR2 SYDVKM. CDR3 nucleotides: TGTGCCAGCAGTGACGACAGGGTAGGAGCTTTCTTT. This translates into CASSDDRVGAFF.